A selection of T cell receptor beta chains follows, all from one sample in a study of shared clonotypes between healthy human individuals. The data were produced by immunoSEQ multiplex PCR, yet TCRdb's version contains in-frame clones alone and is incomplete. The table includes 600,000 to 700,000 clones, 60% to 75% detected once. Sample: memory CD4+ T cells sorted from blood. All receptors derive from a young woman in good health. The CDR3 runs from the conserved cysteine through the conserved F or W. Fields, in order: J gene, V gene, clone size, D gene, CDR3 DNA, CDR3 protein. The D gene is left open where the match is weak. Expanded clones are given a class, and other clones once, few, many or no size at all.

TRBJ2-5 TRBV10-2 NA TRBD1 TGCGCCAGCAGTGGGGACAGGGTGGTAGAGACCCAGTACTTC CASSGDRVVETQYF
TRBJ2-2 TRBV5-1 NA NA TGCGCCAGCAGCTTTGGGACTGAAGGTACCGGGGAGCTGTTTTTT CASSFGTEGTGELFF
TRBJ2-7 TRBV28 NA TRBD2 TGTGCCAGCAGTGGGGGGGGGACCCACGAGCAGTACTTC CASSGGGTHEQYF
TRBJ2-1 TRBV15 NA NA TGTGCCACCAGCAGAGATGGAGGGCGAGGAGAGCAGTTCTTC CATSRDGGRGEQFF
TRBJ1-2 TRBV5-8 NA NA TGTGCCAGCACCCCCTGGGGGGGAATGAATGGCTACACCTTC CASTPWGGMNGYTF
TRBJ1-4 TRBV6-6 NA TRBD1 TGTGCCAGCACGGACAGGCGAGATGAAAAACTGTTTTTT CASTDRRDEKLFF
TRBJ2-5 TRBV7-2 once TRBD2 TGTGCCAGCAGCTTAATGCCGCCGGGACTAGCGGGACAAGAGACCCAGTACTTC CASSLMPPGLAGQETQYF
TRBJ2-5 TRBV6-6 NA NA TGTGCCAGCAGTTACTCTCTGGGGACGGACCAGTACTTC CASSYSLGTDQYF
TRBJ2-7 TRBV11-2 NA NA TGTGCCAGCAGCTTAACGGGGGGCGGGAGAATAGGAGAGCAGTACTTC CASSLTGGGRIGEQYF
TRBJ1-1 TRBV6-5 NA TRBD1 TGTGCCAGCAGAGGACAGGGTGGGGGCACTGAAGCTTTCTTT CASRGQGGGTEAFF
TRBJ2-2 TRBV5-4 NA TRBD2 TGTGCCAGCAGCTCTACTAGCGGGGTGAACACCGGGGAGCTGTTTTTT CASSSTSGVNTGELFF
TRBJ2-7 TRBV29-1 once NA TGCAGCGCCCTAAACCGGGACCGAACCTACGAGCAGTACTTC CSALNRDRTYEQYF
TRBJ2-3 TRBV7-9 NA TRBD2 TGTGCCGCGACTAGCGGGAGTCAAAACACAGATACGCAGTATTTT CAATSGSQNTDTQYF
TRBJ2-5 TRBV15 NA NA TGTGCCACCAGCCATTCCTCGGACTGGAAGCAATTGGAGACCCAGTACTTC CATSHSSDWKQLETQYF
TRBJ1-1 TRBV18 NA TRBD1 TGTGCCAGCTCAACCAGGGGGACAGGCGCCGTGAACACTGAAGCTTTCTTT CASSTRGTGAVNTEAFF
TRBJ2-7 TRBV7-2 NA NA TGTGCCAGCAGCTTAGACCCTAGCAGATACTACGAGCAGTACTTC CASSLDPSRYYEQYF
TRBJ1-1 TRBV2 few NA TGTGCCAGCAGTGGGAGTCAGGCGTTCACTGAAGCTTTCTTT CASSGSQAFTEAFF
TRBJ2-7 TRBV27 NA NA TGTGCCAGCAGTTTAGCGGGTTCCTACGAGCAGTACTTC CASSLAGSYEQYF
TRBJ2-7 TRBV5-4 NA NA TGTGCCAGCAGCTTGCGGCAGGGCTCCTACGAGCAGTACTTC CASSLRQGSYEQYF
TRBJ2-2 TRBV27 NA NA TGTGCCAGCAGTTTATATCTTCAGGTGGGGGAGCTGTTTTTT CASSLYLQVGELFF
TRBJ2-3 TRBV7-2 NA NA TGTGCCAGCAGCTTAACCGCGGGGGCCGTGGGCTTT CASSLTAGAVGF
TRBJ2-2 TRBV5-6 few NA TGTGCCAGCAGCTTGGCAGGGGACCCCTACACCGGGGAGCTGTTTTTT CASSLAGDPYTGELFF
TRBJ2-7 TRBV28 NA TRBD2 TGTGCCAGCAGTTTATACCCTAGCGGAGCCTACGAGCAGTACTTC CASSLYPSGAYEQYF
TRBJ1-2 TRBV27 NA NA TGTGCCAGCAGGTCCCCAATTACAGGGAACTATGGCTACACCTTC CASRSPITGNYGYTF
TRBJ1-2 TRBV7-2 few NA TGTGCCAGCAGCTTATATCAGGAGGTCTATGGCTACACCTTC CASSLYQEVYGYTF
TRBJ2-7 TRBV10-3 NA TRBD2 TGTGCCATCAGAGTTAAAGGACTAGCGAGATACGAGCAGTACTTC CAIRVKGLARYEQYF
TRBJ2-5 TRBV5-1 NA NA TGCGCCAGCAGCTTGGGTATCCCGGAGACCCAGTACTTC CASSLGIPETQYF
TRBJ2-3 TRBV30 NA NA TGTGCCTGGAGTGTGGTCCCGAGCACAGATACGCAGTATTTT CAWSVVPSTDTQYF
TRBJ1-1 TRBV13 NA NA TGTGCCAGCAGCTTAACGGGGACCAGATATCCGCGAGGAACTGAAGCTTTCTTT CASSLTGTRYPRGTEAFF
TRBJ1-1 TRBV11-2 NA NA TGTGCCAGCAGCTCCACGGTAGCTTTCTTT CASSSTVAFF
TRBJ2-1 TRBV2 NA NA TGTGCCAGCAGCGGGAGATCCTACAATGAGCAGTTCTTC CASSGRSYNEQFF
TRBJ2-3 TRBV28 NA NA TGTGCCAGCAGTGCGACGGGGCAAGGGGGAGATACGCAGTATTTT CASSATGQGGDTQYF
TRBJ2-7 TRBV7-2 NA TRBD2 TGTGCCAGCAGCCCCGGACTAGCGGGAGGCGTGCAGTACTTC CASSPGLAGGVQYF
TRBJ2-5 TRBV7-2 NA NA TGTGCCAGCAGCTTAAATACTTTACTCCAAGAGACCCAGTACTTC CASSLNTLLQETQYF
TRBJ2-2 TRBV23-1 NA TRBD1 TGCGCCAGCACCCGGGGGACAGGGGGGGACACCGGGGAGCTGTTTTTT CASTRGTGGDTGELFF
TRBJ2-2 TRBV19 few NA TGTGCCAGTAGTATACCCGGGACTGTTGCGACCGGGGAGCTGTTTTTT CASSIPGTVATGELFF
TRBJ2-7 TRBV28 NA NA TGTGCCAGCAGTCCCTCCTGGTCAAATCCACCCTACGAGCAGTACTTC CASSPSWSNPPYEQYF
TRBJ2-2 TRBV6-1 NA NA TGTGCCAGCAAGATGAACACCGGGGAGCTGTTTTTT CASKMNTGELFF
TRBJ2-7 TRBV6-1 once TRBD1 TGTGCCAGCAGAGTTTTGACAGGGCGCTACGAGCAGTACTTC CASRVLTGRYEQYF
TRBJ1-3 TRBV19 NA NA TGTGCCACCTATAACAGGGCGTTCGGAAACACCATATATTTT CATYNRAFGNTIYF
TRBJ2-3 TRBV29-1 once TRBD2 TGCAGCGTTGCCATGACTAGCTCAGATACGCAGTATTTT CSVAMTSSDTQYF
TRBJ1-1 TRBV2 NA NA TGTGCCAGCAGTGAGTATCGCCGGGGCACTGAAGCTTTCTTT CASSEYRRGTEAFF
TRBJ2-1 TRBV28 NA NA TGTGCCAGCAGACCTACAGGGAGGGTAGGCAATGAGCAGTTCTTC CASRPTGRVGNEQFF
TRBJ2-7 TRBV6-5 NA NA TGTGCCAGCAGTTACGGGGCAGGGACCGAGCAGTACTTC CASSYGAGTEQYF
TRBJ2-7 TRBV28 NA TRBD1 TGTGCCAGCAGTGGGGATGGACAGGCTTTGGTCGAGCAGTACTTC CASSGDGQALVEQYF
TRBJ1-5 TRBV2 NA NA TGTGCCAGCAGTGAAAGAGATAGGACAGTGGGCAATCAGCCCCAGCATTTT CASSERDRTVGNQPQHF
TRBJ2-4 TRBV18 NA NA TGTGCCAGCTCCCGGCAGGAACTAGCCAAAAACATTCAGTACTTC CASSRQELAKNIQYF
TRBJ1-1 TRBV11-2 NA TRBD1 TGTGCCAGCAGCTTGGTCCAGGGGGTCACTGAAGCTTTCTTT CASSLVQGVTEAFF
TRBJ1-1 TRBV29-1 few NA TGCAGCGTTGAAAACACTGAAGCTTTCTTT CSVENTEAFF
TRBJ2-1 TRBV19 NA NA TGTGCCAGTAAAGACAGTTTCTCCTACAATGAGCAGTTCTTC CASKDSFSYNEQFF
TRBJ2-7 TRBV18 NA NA TGTGCCAGCTCACCCCAAACGCGGACCAGGGGACAATACGAGCAGTACTTC CASSPQTRTRGQYEQYF
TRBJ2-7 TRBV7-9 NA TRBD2 TGTGCCAGCAGCTCCTACGCCGGGACTAGCGGGAGGAGAAACGAGCAGTACTTC CASSSYAGTSGRRNEQYF
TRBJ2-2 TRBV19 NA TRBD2 TGTGCCAGTAGCGTTAGCGGGACGAACACCGGGGAGCTGTTTTTT CASSVSGTNTGELFF
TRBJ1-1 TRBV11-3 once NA TGTGCCAGCGGAAGGTCCAACACTGAAGCTTTCTTT CASGRSNTEAFF
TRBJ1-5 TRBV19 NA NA TGTGCCAGTAGTATAGGGACACCTTATAGCAATCAGCCCCAGCATTTT CASSIGTPYSNQPQHF
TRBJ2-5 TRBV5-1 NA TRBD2 TGCGCCAGCAGGGCACTAGCGGGAGTTGAAGAGACCCAGTACTTC CASRALAGVEETQYF